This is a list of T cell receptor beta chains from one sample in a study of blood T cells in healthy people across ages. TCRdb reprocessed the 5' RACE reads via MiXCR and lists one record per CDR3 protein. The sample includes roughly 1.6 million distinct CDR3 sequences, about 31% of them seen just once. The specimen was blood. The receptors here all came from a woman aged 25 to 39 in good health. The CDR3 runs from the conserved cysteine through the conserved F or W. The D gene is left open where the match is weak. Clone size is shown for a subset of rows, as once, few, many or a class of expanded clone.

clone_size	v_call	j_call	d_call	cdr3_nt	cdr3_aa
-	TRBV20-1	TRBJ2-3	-	TGCAGTGCTAGGACCGGGACCCTTCTGGGGTATTTT	CSARTGTLLGYF
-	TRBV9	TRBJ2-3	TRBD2	TGTGCCAGCAGCGTAGGAGCGGGGGGGGATACGCAGTATTTT	CASSVGAGGDTQYF
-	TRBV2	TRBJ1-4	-	TGTGCCAGCAGTGACACCACCGACGGGGGGCTACGTGAAAAACTGTTTTTT	CASSDTTDGGLREKLFF
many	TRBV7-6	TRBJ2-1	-	TGTGCCAGCAGCTTAAGCGTTGAGCAGTTCTTC	CASSLSVEQFF
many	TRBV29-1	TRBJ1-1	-	TGCAGCGTTGAAGAGTCCCGTCGTCCGAACACTGAAGCTTTCTTT	CSVEESRRPNTEAFF
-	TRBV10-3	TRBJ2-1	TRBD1	TGTGCCATCAGTGACGAGACCAGGGGGAGCGATGAGCGGTTCTTC	CAISDETRGSDERFF
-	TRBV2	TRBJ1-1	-	TGTGCCAGCAGTGGTACACTATCGTGGTCGGACACTGAAGCTTTCTTT	CASSGTLSWSDTEAFF
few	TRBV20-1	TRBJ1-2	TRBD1	TGCAGTGCTTCACCTTGGGGGACAGGAGATGGCTACACCTTC	CSASPWGTGDGYTF
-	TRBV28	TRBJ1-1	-	TGTGCCAGCAGTTTGGGTCAGGGACATGAAGCTTTCTTT	CASSLGQGHEAFF
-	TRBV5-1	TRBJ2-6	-	TGCGCCAGCAGCCCTTCCTGGGATACCTCTGGGGCCAACGTCCTGACTTTC	CASSPSWDTSGANVLTF
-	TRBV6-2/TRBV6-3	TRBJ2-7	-	TGTGCCACGGGGAGGCACAACGAGCAGTACTTC	CATGRHNEQYF
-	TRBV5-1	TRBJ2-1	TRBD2	TGCGCCAGCAGCCCCAAATTCGGGGGGGAAAACAATGAGCAGTTCTTC	CASSPKFGGENNEQFF
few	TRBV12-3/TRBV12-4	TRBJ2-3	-	TGTGCCAGCAGTTTAGCGATAGATACGCAGTATTTT	CASSLAIDTQYF
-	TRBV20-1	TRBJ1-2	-	TGCAGTGCTAGTCAGGCCTCCGGCCCCGAAAGGGACTATGGCTACACCTTC	CSASQASGPERDYGYTF
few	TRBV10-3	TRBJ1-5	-	TGTGCCATCAGGAGGGGGGGAGAGAATCAGCCCCAGCATTTT	CAIRRGGENQPQHF
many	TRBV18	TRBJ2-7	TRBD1	TGTGCCAGCTCACCACGCGGACAGGGGGACTACGAGCAGTACTTC	CASSPRGQGDYEQYF
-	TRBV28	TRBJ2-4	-	TGTGCCAGCAGTTTTCCGGCGGTTGGGGGACACATTCAGTACTTC	CASSFPAVGGHIQYF
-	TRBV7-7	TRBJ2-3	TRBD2	TGTGCCGGCAGCTTCGGTAGCGGGGTAACAGATACGCAGTATTTT	CAGSFGSGVTDTQYF
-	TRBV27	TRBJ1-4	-	TGTGCCAGCAGTTCGGGGTCGAATGAAAGACTGTTTTTT	CASSSGSNERLFF
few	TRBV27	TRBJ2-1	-	TGTGCCAGCAGTTTATCTTTGCCCCGGGACGAGCAGTTCTTC	CASSLSLPRDEQFF
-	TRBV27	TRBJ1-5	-	TGTGCCAGCAGTCTTGGGACAACTAGCAATCAGCCCCAGCATTTT	CASSLGTTSNQPQHF
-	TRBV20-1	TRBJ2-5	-	TGCAGTGCTAGAGCCCTTGCCAGGGAGACCCAGTACTTC	CSARALARETQYF
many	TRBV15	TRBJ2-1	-	TGTGCCACCAGCAGAGAAGGGAGGGGGAAGTACAATGAGCAGTTCTTC	CATSREGRGKYNEQFF
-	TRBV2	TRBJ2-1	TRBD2	TGTGCCAGCAGTGAAACAGGGACTAGCGGGAGCTCTAATGAGCAGTTCTTC	CASSETGTSGSSNEQFF
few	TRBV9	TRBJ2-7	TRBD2	TGTGCCAGCAGCCCCCGTGGAGGGGCTAGCGGGGCGTACGAGCAGTACTTC	CASSPRGGASGAYEQYF
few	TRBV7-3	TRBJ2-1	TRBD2	TGTGCCAGCAGCTTAGGGACAGTGGGACTAGCGGCTTACAATGAGCAGTTCTTC	CASSLGTVGLAAYNEQFF
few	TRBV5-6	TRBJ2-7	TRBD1	TGTGCCAGCAGCTTCCGGGACAGGGGGCTTCTCTACGAGCAGTACTTC	CASSFRDRGLLYEQYF
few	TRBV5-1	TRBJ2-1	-	TGCGCCAGCAGCACGGGAGAAGCGGGTGAGCAGTTCTTC	CASSTGEAGEQFF
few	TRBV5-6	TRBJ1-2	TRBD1	TGTGCCAGCAGCTCTCCGCTGACAGGGGGCTATGGCTACACCTTC	CASSSPLTGGYGYTF
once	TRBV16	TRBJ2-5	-	TGTGCCAGCAGCGAAACCGGGGGACTCCACGTGGAGACCCAGTACTTC	CASSETGGLHVETQYF
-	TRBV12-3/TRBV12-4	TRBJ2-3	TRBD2	TGTGCCAGCAAACGCGGGGGTAGAGCAGATACGCAGTATTTT	CASKRGGRADTQYF
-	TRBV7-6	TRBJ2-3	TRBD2	TGTACCAGCAGCTCCCGGGTAGCGGGAGATACGCAGTATTTT	CTSSSRVAGDTQYF
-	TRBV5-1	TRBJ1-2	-	TGCGCCAGCAGCTTGGCTTCAGGGCCAACCTCCTATGGCTACACCTTC	CASSLASGPTSYGYTF
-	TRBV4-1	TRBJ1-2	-	-	CASSQGPWGGGNTF
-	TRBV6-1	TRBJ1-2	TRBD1	TGTGCCAGCAGTGGGGACAGGGGTGGCGGCTACACCTTC	CASSGDRGGGYTF
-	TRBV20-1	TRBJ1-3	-	TGCAGTGCTAGTCAAGGGGCCTCTGGAAACACCATATATTTT	CSASQGASGNTIYF
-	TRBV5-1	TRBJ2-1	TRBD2	TGCGCCAGCAGCCCTGGGACTAGCGGGTACTACAATGAGCAGTTCTTC	CASSPGTSGYYNEQFF
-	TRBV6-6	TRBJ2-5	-	TGTGCCAGCAGACTGGACGGAAACAATGAGCAGTACTTC	CASRLDGNNEQYF
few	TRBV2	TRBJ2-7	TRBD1	TGTGCCAGCAGCCTGGACAGGGTGGGAGAGTACTTC	CASSLDRVGEYF
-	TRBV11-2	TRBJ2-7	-	TGTGCCAGCTCCCTCGACAGGATAGACTACGAGCAGTACTTC	CASSLDRIDYEQYF
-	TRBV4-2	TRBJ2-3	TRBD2	TGTGCCAGCAGCCAAGGCCTAGCGGGGGCCGGTCGGGATACGCAGTATTTT	CASSQGLAGAGRDTQYF
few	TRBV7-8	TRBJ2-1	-	TGTGCCAGCAGCTTAAAACCGGGCTCCTACAATGAGCAGTTCTTC	CASSLKPGSYNEQFF